Listed below are T cell receptor beta chains from one sample, sequenced in a study of cytomegalovirus exposure and HLA in healthy donors. Only in-frame clones appear in the TCRdb table, and some are missing; sequencing was by immunoSEQ multiplex PCR. This table holds tens of thousands of clones, about four fifths found once. Material for sequencing was PBMCs. These TCRs come from a man aged 45-60 years in good health and CMV-seropositive. Each CDR3 is given with its conserved first and last residue. The D gene is left open where the match is weak. Rows may omit the clone size; those that give it use once, few, many or a size class.

V gene	D gene	J gene	clone size	CDR3 DNA	CDR3 protein
TRBV5-1	TRBD2	TRBJ2-1	few	TGCGCCAGCAGCCCGGGGGGACTGGGGACCTACGAGCAGTTCTTC	CASSPGGLGTYEQFF
TRBV7-2	-	TRBJ2-3	-	TGTGCCAGCAGCCCTTTTGCGGGGGCAATGGGGTTCGGAGATACGCAGTATTTT	CASSPFAGAMGFGDTQYF
TRBV7-2	TRBD1	TRBJ2-7	-	TGTGCCAGCAGCCGGGGACAGGGGGCCTACGAGCAGTACTTC	CASSRGQGAYEQYF
TRBV4-1	TRBD1	TRBJ2-7	-	TGCGCCAGCAGCCGGGACGACAGGGGTGGCTACGAGCAGTACTTC	CASSRDDRGGYEQYF
TRBV30	-	TRBJ2-7	-	TGTGCCTGGAGCCCCGGGGCATCCGGAGGGGAGCAGTACTTC	CAWSPGASGGEQYF
TRBV11-2	-	TRBJ1-2	-	TGTGCCAGCAGACCGGGGGGGTCAGGGGCCTATGGCTACACCTTC	CASRPGGSGAYGYTF
TRBV28	TRBD1	TRBJ2-7	-	TGTGCCAGCAGACCCCCGGGACAGGGGCTCGAGCAGTACTTC	CASRPPGQGLEQYF
TRBV19	-	TRBJ2-2	-	TGTGCCAGTAGTATAGCGGGGACTGTGAACACCGGGGAGCTGTTTTTT	CASSIAGTVNTGELFF
TRBV9	-	TRBJ1-2	-	TGTGCCAGCAGCGTAGGGCCCGGGGGGGGACCATCACGCTACACCTTC	CASSVGPGGGPSRYTF
TRBV5-1	-	TRBJ2-7	-	TGCGCCAGCAGTCCTAGTGGCGGTCTGATTTACGAGCAGTACTTC	CASSPSGGLIYEQYF
TRBV28	-	TRBJ1-1	-	TGTGCAAGCAGTCACGGGGTCATTGAAGATTTCTTT	CASSHGVIEDFF
TRBV9	-	TRBJ2-7	many	TGTGCCAGCAGCTCCCAGGGGCCCAGCTCCTCCCAGCAGTGCTTC	CASSSQGPSSSQQCF
TRBV7-9	-	TRBJ1-2	once	TGTGCCAGCAGCTTAGCAGGGGACTATGGCTACACCTTC	CASSLAGDYGYTF
TRBV6-6	TRBD2	TRBJ2-7	-	TGTGCCAGCAGCCTACTAGCGGGGGGTTCCTACGAGCAGTACTTC	CASSLLAGGSYEQYF
TRBV9	-	TRBJ1-1	-	TGTGCCAGCAGCGTCACTACACAGGGTCAAGCTTTCTTT	CASSVTTQGQAFF
TRBV6-5	TRBD2	TRBJ2-7	once	TGTGCCAGCAAGAGGACTAGGGCCTCCTACGAGCAGTACTTC	CASKRTRASYEQYF
TRBV29-1	-	TRBJ1-2	-	TGCAGCGTTGACCCGGGGAGGGTGGCGGGCTACACCTTC	CSVDPGRVAGYTF
TRBV11-2	TRBD2	TRBJ2-1	-	TGTGCCAGCAGCTTTATCAGCGGGAGGAGCGGCAATGAGCAGTTCTTC	CASSFISGRSGNEQFF
TRBV2	-	TRBJ1-2	-	TGTGCCAGCAATAGCGCGCCGGGGGGCTACACCTTC	CASNSAPGGYTF
TRBV19	-	TRBJ1-6	-	TGTGCCAGTAGTCGCGAGGGACACCTACTTCGTTCACCCCTCCACTTT	CASSREGHLLRSPLHF
TRBV9	-	TRBJ2-7	hyperexpanded	TGTGCCAGCAGCTCCCAGGGGCCCAGCTCCTACGAGCAGTACTTC	CASSSQGPSSYEQYF
TRBV6-6	TRBD1	TRBJ2-7	-	TGTGCCAGCAGCACCGGGACAGAGTATAGGTACTACGAGCAGTACTTC	CASSTGTEYRYYEQYF
TRBV7-8	TRBD1	TRBJ1-2	-	TGTGCCAGCAGCGTCCTGGGACAGGCGAAAGGCTACACCTTC	CASSVLGQAKGYTF
TRBV28	TRBD1	TRBJ1-6	-	TGTGCCAGCAGTTTGGCCCAGGGGGCACCCCTCCACTTT	CASSLAQGAPLHF
TRBV6-6	-	TRBJ2-3	-	TGTGCCAGCAAACGGAGCACAGATACGCAGTATTTT	CASKRSTDTQYF
TRBV6-5	-	TRBJ2-1	few	TGTGCCAGCAGTTTATGGGCGGGGCCGTCTTACAATGAGCAGTTCTTC	CASSLWAGPSYNEQFF
TRBV5-4	-	TRBJ2-6	-	TGTGCCAGCAGCTTGGACGGTTACTCTGGGGCCAACGTCCTGACTTTC	CASSLDGYSGANVLTF
TRBV5-1	TRBD2	TRBJ2-7	-	TGCGCCAGCAGCTTGGTGGTAGCGGGCTCCTACGAGCAGTACTTC	CASSLVVAGSYEQYF
TRBV6-5	-	TRBJ2-5	-	TGTGCCAGCAGTTACGTGCGGGGCCAAGAGACCCAGTACTTC	CASSYVRGQETQYF
TRBV2	TRBD1	TRBJ1-1	-	TGTGCCAGCAGCCGTGACAGGGAGGCCTACACTGAAGCTTTCTTT	CASSRDREAYTEAFF
TRBV15	-	TRBJ1-6	-	TGTGCCACCAGCAGACCAGGGACACCCCTCCACTTT	CATSRPGTPLHF
TRBV7-6	-	TRBJ2-2	-	TGTGCCAGCAGCCAGATAGACCCGGGCAGGGAGAACACCGGGGAGCTGTTTTTT	CASSQIDPGRENTGELFF
TRBV7-2	-	TRBJ2-3	-	TGTGCCAGCAGCACCTGGACAGTCACAGATACGCAGTATTTT	CASSTWTVTDTQYF
TRBV7-9	-	TRBJ2-3	-	TGTGCCACCTCAGATACGCAGTATTTT	CATSDTQYF
TRBV5-5	-	TRBJ1-5	-	TGTGCCAGCACTGAGGAGGGAAGGGGCCCCAATCAGCCCCAGCATTTT	CASTEEGRGPNQPQHF
TRBV6-1	TRBD2	TRBJ2-7	-	TGTGCCAGCAGTGAAGGGGCGGGAGGGAGGATGTCCTACGAGCAGTACTTC	CASSEGAGGRMSYEQYF
TRBV6-1	TRBD2	TRBJ2-7	-	TGTGCCAGCAAACTAGCGGCACACGTCTACGAGCAGTACTTC	CASKLAAHVYEQYF
TRBV5-6	-	TRBJ1-3	once	TGTGCCAGCAGCCAAAAACCTGGGCCTGGAAACACCATATATTTT	CASSQKPGPGNTIYF
TRBV6-1	TRBD2	TRBJ2-1	-	TGTGCCAGCAGGGCTAGCGGATACAATGAGCAGTTCTTC	CASRASGYNEQFF
TRBV4-1	-	TRBJ1-1	-	TGCGCCAGCAGCCAAGTTGGAGATTGGAAAACTGAAGCTTTCTTT	CASSQVGDWKTEAFF
TRBV7-9	-	TRBJ2-7	-	TGTGCCAGCAGCCACTTTACAGGTCCCTACGAGCAGTACTTC	CASSHFTGPYEQYF
TRBV9	TRBD1	TRBJ2-1	-	TGTGCCAGCAGCGTGCTCGGACAGGCCGAGCAGTTCTTC	CASSVLGQAEQFF